This record covers a single T cell receptor (beta chain). This may be a read error: a much more frequent sequence differs by one nucleotide. Cells sorted as Tregs were CD4+, CD25+ and CD127-/low. Each CDR3 protein is one row after TCRdb ran MiXCR on the 5' RACE reads. The sample shows about 32,000 distinct CDR3 sequences, 27% of them seen only once. The CDR3 extends over 14 amino acids. Germline V CDR1 and CDR2: MNHEY, SVGAGI. Trimming at V came to 6 bases and at J to 0 bases, leaving 4 bases not matched to a gene. Sequencing was carried out using tumor-infiltrating Tregs sorted from the breast tumor. The chain uses TRBV6-5 and TRBJ2-7, with 8 bases identical to TRBD1. This clonotype was obtained from a female donor with breast cancer. In DNA form, the CDR3 reads TGTGCCAGCAGCTGGACAGGGACCTCCTACGAGCAGTACTTC. Protein sequence: CASSWTGTSYEQYF.